These 11 T cell receptor beta chains originate from one sample sequenced in a study of cytomegalovirus exposure and HLA in healthy donors. 13 Jbeta primers and 60 Vbeta primers were used for the PCR. Clones were read by immunoSEQ multiplex PCR, and TCRdb kept only the in-frame ones, dropping some. The sample includes 100,000 to 150,000 clones, over 70% seen only once; the top ten take roughly 10%. Sequences were obtained from PBMCs. The source is a woman aged 50 to 65 in good health and CMV-seropositive.

This clone was picked up a small number of times. At one end, the junction sequence differs from germline, possibly due to a read error. The chain combines TRBV7-9 with TRBJ2-7; D is possibly TRBD2 (7 bases). CDR1 and CDR2 (germline): SEHNR, FQNEAQ (reference sequence). This CDR3 spans 11 amino acids. CDR3 in DNA: TGTGCCAGCAGCTCACAGGGAGGGGCAAACTTC. Translating it yields CASSSQGGANF.

This clone was observed a few times. The chain has TRBV7-9 and TRBJ1-4; D is undetermined. This CDR3 has 16 amino acids. Germline loops: CDR1 SEHNR, CDR2 FQNEAQ (reference sequence). Trimming cost V 2 bases and J 0 bases, with 10 bases left between them. CDR3 nucleotide sequence: TGTGCCAGCAGCTTAACTTATACGCCAACTAATGAAAAACTGTTTTTT. Its translation is CASSLTYTPTNEKLFF.

This chain joins TRBV5-6 and TRBJ2-1, with a tentative D call TRBD2 (6 bases). With 1 base removed from V and 4 bases from J, the gap between germline ends came to 21 bases. The germline CDR1 and CDR2 sequences are SGHDT and YYEEEE. CDR3 length: 18 residues. The CDR3 coding sequence is TGTGCCAGCAGCTTGAGAACTAGCCGCCTTGCCCCTTACAATGAGCAGTTCTTC. This sequence encodes CASSLRTSRLAPYNEQFF. Filled out from reference TRBV5-6 and TRBJ2-1, the complete variable domain reads DAGVTQSPTHLIKTRGQQVTLRCSPKSGHDTVSWYQQALGQGPQFIFQYYEEEERQRGNFPDRFSGHQFPNYSSELNVNALLLGDSALYLCASSLRTSRLAPYNEQFFGPGTRLTVL.

This chain links TRBV2 with TRBJ2-7; 9 bases agree with TRBD2. V dropped 5 bases and J dropped 7; count of bases not matched to a gene: 9. The CDR3 loop spans 14 amino acids. Per the germline V gene, CDR1 is SNHLY and CDR2 is FYNNEI. The CDR3, as DNA: TGTGCCAGCAGTTGGACTAGCGCGGTGGGGGAGCAGTACTTC. It translates to CASSWTSAVGEQYF.

This clone was detected only a few times. V and J are TRBV28 and TRBJ2-7, with D maybe TRBD1 (6 bases). CDR1 and CDR2 (germline): MDHEN, SYDVKM. The germline V and J ends were trimmed by 3 bases and 9 bases, with 15 bases remaining between them. The CDR3 has 13 amino acids. Here the CDR3 reads CASSLPQGYGQYF. The CDR3, as DNA: TGTGCCAGCAGTTTGCCTCAGGGGTATGGGCAGTACTTC.

The V gene is TRBV14, the J gene TRBJ2-4, with D perhaps matching TRBD1 (5 bases). The CDR3 is made up of 15 amino acids. Germline V gene sequence: CDR1 SGHDN, CDR2 FVKESK. Trimming removed 0 bases at V and 3 bases at J, with 9 bases between. The CDR3 sequence is CASSQDRVGKNIQYF. The CDR3 region has the DNA TGTGCCAGCAGCCAAGACAGGGTGGGCAAAAACATTCAGTACTTC.

This clone has a handful of counts. The genes are TRBV6-6 and TRBJ1-2; D may be TRBD1 (6 bases). The germline V and J ends were trimmed by 2 bases and 4 bases, with 11 bases remaining between them. Germline CDR1 and CDR2: MNHNY and SVGAGI (reference sequence). The CDR3 is 14 amino acids. CDR3 protein: CASSYSGTTYGYTF. For the CDR3, the DNA is TGTGCCAGCAGTTACAGCGGGACAACCTATGGCTACACCTTC.

The chain links TRBV7-8 to TRBJ2-7, with D maybe TRBD2 (5 bases). Germline-derived CDR1 and CDR2 are SGHVS and FQNEAQ. This CDR3 spans 14 amino acids. Deletions cut 1 base from V and 2 bases from J, with 9 bases between. The CDR3 sequence: CASSLGGGTYEQYF. CDR3 bases: TGTGCCAGCAGCTTAGGAGGAGGAACCTACGAGCAGTACTTC.

The chain joins TRBV20-1 to TRBJ1-5; D gene uncertain. Germline V lookup: CDR1 DFQATT, CDR2 SNEGSKA (reference sequence). The CDR3 extends over 11 amino acids. With 5 bases removed from V and 5 bases from J, the gap between germline ends came to 7 bases. CDR3 loop: CSAGGDQPQHF. The CDR3 DNA follows: TGCAGTGCTGGCGGGGATCAGCCCCAGCATTTT.

CDR3 sequence (DNA): TGTGCCACGCAGGGGGTTATGAACACTGAAGCTTTCTTT. Amino acids: CATQGVMNTEAFF. The rearrangement joins TRBV28 to TRBJ1-1; 7 nucleotides align to TRBD1. With 10 bases clipped from V and 0 bases from J, the junction kept 5 bases outside the gene matches. Germline loops: CDR1 MDHEN, CDR2 SYDVKM. The CDR3 sequence is 13 residues long.

This clone is a singleton in its sample. Other DNA variants within this sample encode the same CDR3. The chain joins TRBV5-6 to TRBJ2-7, with 8 nucleotides matching TRBD1. Germline-derived CDR1 and CDR2 are SGHDT and YYEEEE. V was clipped by 4 bases and J by 3 bases; unmatched bases: 6. The CDR3 covers 14 residues. CDR3 bases: TGTGCCAGCAGCCTAGGACAGGGTAGCTACGAGCAGTACTTC. Translating gives CASSLGQGSYEQYF.